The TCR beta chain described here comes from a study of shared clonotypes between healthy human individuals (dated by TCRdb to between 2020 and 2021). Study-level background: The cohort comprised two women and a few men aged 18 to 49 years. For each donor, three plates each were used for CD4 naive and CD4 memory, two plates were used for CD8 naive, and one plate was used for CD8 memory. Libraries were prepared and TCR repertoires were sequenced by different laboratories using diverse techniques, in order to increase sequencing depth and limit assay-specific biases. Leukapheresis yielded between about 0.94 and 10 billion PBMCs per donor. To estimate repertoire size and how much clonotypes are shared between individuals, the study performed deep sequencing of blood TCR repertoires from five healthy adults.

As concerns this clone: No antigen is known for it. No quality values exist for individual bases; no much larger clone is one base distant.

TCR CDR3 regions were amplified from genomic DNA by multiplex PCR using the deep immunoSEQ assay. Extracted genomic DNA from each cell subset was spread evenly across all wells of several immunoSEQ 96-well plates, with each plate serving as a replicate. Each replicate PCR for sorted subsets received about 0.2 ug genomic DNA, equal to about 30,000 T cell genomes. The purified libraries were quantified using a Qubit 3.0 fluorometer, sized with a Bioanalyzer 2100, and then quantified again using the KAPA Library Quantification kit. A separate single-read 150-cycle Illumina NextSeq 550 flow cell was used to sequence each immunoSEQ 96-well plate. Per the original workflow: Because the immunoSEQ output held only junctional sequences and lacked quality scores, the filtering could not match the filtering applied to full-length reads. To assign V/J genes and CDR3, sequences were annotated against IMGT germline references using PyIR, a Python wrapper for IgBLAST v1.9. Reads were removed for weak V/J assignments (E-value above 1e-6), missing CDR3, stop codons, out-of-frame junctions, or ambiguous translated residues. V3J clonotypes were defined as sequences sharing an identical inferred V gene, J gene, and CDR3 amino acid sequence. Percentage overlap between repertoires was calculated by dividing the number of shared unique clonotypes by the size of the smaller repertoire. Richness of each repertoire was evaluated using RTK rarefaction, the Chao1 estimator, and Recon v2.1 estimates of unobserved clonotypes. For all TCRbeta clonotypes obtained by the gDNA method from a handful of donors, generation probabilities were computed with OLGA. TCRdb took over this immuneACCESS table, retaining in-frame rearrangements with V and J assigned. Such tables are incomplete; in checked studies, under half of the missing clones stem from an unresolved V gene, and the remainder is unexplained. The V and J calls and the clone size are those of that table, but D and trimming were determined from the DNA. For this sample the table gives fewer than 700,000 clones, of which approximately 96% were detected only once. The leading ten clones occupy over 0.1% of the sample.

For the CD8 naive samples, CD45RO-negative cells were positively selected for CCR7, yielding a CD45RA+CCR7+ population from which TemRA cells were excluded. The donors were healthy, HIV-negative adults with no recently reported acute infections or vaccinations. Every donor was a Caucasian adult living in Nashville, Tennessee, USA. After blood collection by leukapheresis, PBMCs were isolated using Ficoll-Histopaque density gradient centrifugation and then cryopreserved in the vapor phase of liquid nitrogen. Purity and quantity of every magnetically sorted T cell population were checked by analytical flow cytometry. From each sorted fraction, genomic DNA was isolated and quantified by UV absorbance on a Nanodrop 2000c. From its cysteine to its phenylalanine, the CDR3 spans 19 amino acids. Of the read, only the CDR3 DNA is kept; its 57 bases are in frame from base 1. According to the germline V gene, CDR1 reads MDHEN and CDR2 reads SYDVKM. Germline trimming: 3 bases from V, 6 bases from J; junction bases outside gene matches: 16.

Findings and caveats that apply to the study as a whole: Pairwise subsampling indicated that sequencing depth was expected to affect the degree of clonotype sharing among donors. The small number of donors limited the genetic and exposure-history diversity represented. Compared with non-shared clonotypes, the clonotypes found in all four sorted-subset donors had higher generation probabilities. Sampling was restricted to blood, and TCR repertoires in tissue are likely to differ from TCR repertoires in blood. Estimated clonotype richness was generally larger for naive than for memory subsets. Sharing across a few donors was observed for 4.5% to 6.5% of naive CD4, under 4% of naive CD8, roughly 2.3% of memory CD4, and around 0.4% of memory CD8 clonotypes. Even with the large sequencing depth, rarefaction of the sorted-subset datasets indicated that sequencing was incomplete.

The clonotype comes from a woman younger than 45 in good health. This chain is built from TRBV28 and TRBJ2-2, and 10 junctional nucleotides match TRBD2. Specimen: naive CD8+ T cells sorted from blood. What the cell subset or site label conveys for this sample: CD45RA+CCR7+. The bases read TGTGCCAGCAGTTTCCTGACTAGCGGGCCCGAGATGACCCCCGGGGAGCTGTTTTTT. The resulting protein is CASSFLTSGPEMTPGELFF.